Sequencing of this T cell receptor beta chain was carried out in a study of early T cells in non-severe SARS-CoV-2 infection. Whole-study context: Bulk RNA from unsorted whole blood was sequenced; chains were unpaired.

The CDR3 sequence is 14 residues long. Germline CDR1 and CDR2: LNHDA and SQIVND (reference sequence). The V end was cut by 8 bases, the J end by 7 bases, with 17 bases between. With regard to this clonotype: What it recognizes is unknown.

The study, taken as a whole, reports: VDJdb matching, biased toward anti-spike CD8 responses, missed private and CD4 specificities.

Researchers attached unique molecular identifiers to individual cDNA molecules. One entry per CDR3 protein results from TCRdb running MiXCR on the 5' RACE reads. The sample carries fewer than 35,000 distinct CDR3 sequences, roughly 5.8% recorded once. This rearrangement joins TRBV19 to TRBJ2-2; D call uncertain. The clonotype comes from an adult who was a healthcare worker with PCR-confirmed SARS-CoV-2 infection or an uninfected control (not recorded which). The sample was whole blood. CDR3 sequence: CASRRPSLGGELFF. As DNA, the CDR3 is TGTGCCAGTCGCCGGCCGAGTTTAGGCGGGGAGCTGTTTTTT. The full variable domain, rest sourced from reference TRBV19 and TRBJ2-2, is DGGITQSPKYLFRKEGQNVTLSCEQNLNHDAMYWYRQDPGQGLRLIYYSQIVNDFQKGDIAEGYSVSREKKESFPLTVTSAQKNPTAFYLCASRRPSLGGELFFGEGSRLTVL.